The entry below describes one T cell receptor (beta chain). Its antigen is still unknown. The same CDR3 is also encoded by other DNA sequences in this sample. This entry is derived from a study of shared clonotypes between healthy human individuals. General study results and limits: Between a handful of donors, naive CD4 clonotypes were shared at a level of approximately 5%. The study's rarefaction showed incomplete sorted-subset sequencing despite large depth.

The naive CD8 population came from CD45RO-negative cells selected for CCR7, without terminally differentiated effector memory CD45RA+ cells. Every contributor of samples was a Caucasian grown-up residing in Nashville, Tennessee. CDR1 and CDR2 (germline): SEHNR, FQNEAQ (reference sequence). V was cut by 0 bases and J by 0 bases, with 2 bases left in between. CDR3 length equals 13 residues. Genomic DNA from each subset was divided evenly over several immunoSEQ plates. The data were produced by immunoSEQ multiplex PCR, yet TCRdb's version contains in-frame clones alone and is incomplete. The sample holds 1.5 million to 2.5 million clones; around 96% are singletons and the top ten take around 1.2%.

The receptor comes from a man between 18 and 35 years old in good health. The sample taken for sequencing was naive CD8+ T cells sorted from blood. This chain uses TRBV7-9 with TRBJ2-5; D remains unclear. CDR3: CASSLANQETQYF. The DNA of the CDR3 is TGTGCCAGCAGCTTAGCGAACCAAGAGACCCAGTACTTC.